These 9 T cell receptor beta chains were sequenced from one sample in a study of shared T cell receptors in the human thymus. The protocol was immunoSEQ multiplex PCR, while the TCRdb copy is restricted to in-frame clones and leaves out a portion. The sample yields a few hundred thousand clones, roughly 94% seen once. The material sequenced was thymocytes. The receptors come from a human donor.

The rearrangement joins TRBV7-2 to TRBJ2-7; TRBD2 agrees at 13 bases. Per germline, CDR1 SGHTA and CDR2 FQGNSA. The CDR3 runs to 14 residues. The V segment lost 2 bases and the J segment 9 bases; nucleotides outside the gene matches: 4. The CDR3 here is CASSLRTSGSGQYF. In DNA form, the CDR3 reads TGTGCCAGCAGCTTACGGACTAGCGGGAGTGGGCAGTACTTC.

This chain joins TRBV6-1 and TRBJ2-1; 8 bases are shared with TRBD1. CDR3 length equals 15 residues. Germline loops: CDR1 MNHNS, CDR2 SASEGT. V lost 4 bases to trimming and J lost 2 bases; unmatched junction nucleotides: 4. CDR3: CASSVRDRPYNEQFF. The CDR3 nucleotides read TGTGCCAGCAGTGTTAGGGACAGGCCCTACAATGAGCAGTTCTTC.

This chain links TRBV10-3 with TRBJ2-5; 7 nucleotides agree with TRBD1. The CDR3 is made up of 15 amino acids. Trimming at V came to 6 bases and at J to 5 bases, leaving 12 bases not matched to a gene. CDR1 and CDR2 from the germline V gene are ENHRY and SYGVKD. CDR3 protein: CAIRATGQTKETQYF. The CDR3, as DNA: TGTGCCATCAGAGCGACGGGACAGACCAAGGAGACCCAGTACTTC.

This rearrangement joins TRBV7-8 to TRBJ2-2; 7 positions match TRBD2. Trimming took 5 bases from V and 7 from J; bases not matched to a gene: 28. CDR1 is SGHVS, CDR2 FQNEAQ, per germline. The CDR3 totals 21 residues. CDR3 in DNA: TGTGCCAGCAGCACTAGCGTCCAGCTTAGCGTGAGGAAGCGCTTACACGGGGAGCTGTTTTTT. As protein: CASSTSVQLSVRKRLHGELFF.

This chain uses TRBV7-3 with TRBJ1-1, with D tentatively TRBD1 (5 bases). The CDR3 consists of 13 residues. In germline, CDR1 is SGHTA, CDR2 FQGTGA. The ends were cut back, 1 base at V and 11 bases at J, with 14 bases in the middle. This CDR3 is CASSLKGDGKAFF. The CDR3 region has the DNA TGTGCCAGCAGCTTAAAAGGGGACGGAAAGGCTTTCTTT.

The chain couples TRBV5-1 to TRBJ2-6; perhaps TRBD1 as D (6 bases). CDR1 and CDR2 from the germline V gene are SGHRS and YFSETQ. CDR3 length: 20 amino acids. The V gene lost 1 base and the J gene lost 0 bases, with 20 bases spanning the gap. The CDR3, as DNA: TGCGCCAGCAGCTTGAAAACACCGGGACACGGACACTCTGGGGCCAACGTCCTGACTTTC. It is translated as CASSLKTPGHGHSGANVLTF.

V is TRBV5-4 and J is TRBJ2-3; 12 nucleotides agree with TRBD2. The length of the CDR3 is 19 residues. Germline values: CDR1 SGHNT, CDR2 YYREEE (reference sequence). V was clipped by 4 bases and J by 3 bases; unmatched bases: 15. CDR3 nucleotide sequence: TGTGCCAGCAGCCTGTGGACTAGCGGGAAGGTGATTGGGACAGATACGCAGTATTTT. The encoded protein is CASSLWTSGKVIGTDTQYF.

The chain employs TRBV27 and TRBJ2-3; D may be TRBD2 (5 bases). V lost 5 bases, J lost 4 bases, and 13 bases lay in between. Germline CDR1 MNHEY, CDR2 SMNVEV (reference sequence). The CDR3 is 14 amino acids. The CDR3 bases are TGTGCCAGCAGTATGGGGAGAGGATCAGATACGCAGTATTTT. Its protein product is CASSMGRGSDTQYF.

This clone was detected only a few times. The rearrangement joins TRBV6-7 to TRBJ1-1; D gene uncertain. TRBV6-7 belongs to the ORF category, with a function that is uncertain. CDR3 size: 15 residues. With 0 bases removed from V and 3 bases from J, the gap between germline ends came to 11 bases. CDR3 in DNA: TGTGCCAGCAGTTACTCTCCAGCAAATTACACTGAAGCTTTCTTT. This translates into CASSYSPANYTEAFF.